This entry lists 26 T cell receptor beta chains sequenced from one sample in a study of blood T cell repertoires in COVID-19. Repertoires were generated with immunoSEQ multiplex PCR, while TCRdb's copy carries only in-frame clones and drops some. Here the sample spans about 210,000 clones, almost 85% being singletons. Sequenced input: peripheral blood. The receptor set was obtained from a woman aged 40-49 years with acute or convalescent COVID-19.

The chain couples TRBV19 to TRBJ1-1, with D hard to call. V was pared by 6 bases and J by 0 bases, with 8 bases between. The CDR3 runs to 13 residues. CDR1 is LNHDA, CDR2 SQIVND, per germline (reference sequence). CDR3 amino acids: CASRKQLNTEAFF. CDR3 sequence (DNA): TGTGCCAGTAGGAAACAGCTGAACACTGAAGCTTTCTTT. The variable domain in full, with the rest retrieved from reference TRBV19 and TRBJ1-1, is DGGITQSPKYLFRKEGQNVTLSCEQNLNHDAMYWYRQDPGQGLRLIYYSQIVNDFQKGDIAEGYSVSREKKESFPLTVTSAQKNPTAFYLCASRKQLNTEAFFGQGTRLTVV.

In DNA form, the CDR3 reads TGTGCCAGCAGTTCTCGCAGACAGGGGTTGTCTTCACCCCTCCACTTT. Translating gives CASSSRRQGLSSPLHF. This chain joins TRBV25-1 and TRBJ1-6; 8 bases fit TRBD1. Germline CDR1 and CDR2: MGHDK and SYGVNS. The CDR3 totals 16 residues. Germline trimming cut 5 bases from V and 9 bases from J; bases unmatched to any gene: 12.

V and J are TRBV13 and TRBJ1-3, with D possibly TRBD1 on 5 matching bases. This CDR3 is built from 14 residues. Trimming took 7 bases from V and 0 from J, leaving 10 bases between them. CDR1 PRHDT and CDR2 FYEKMQ come from the germline V gene (reference sequence). In DNA form, the CDR3 reads TGTGCCAGCACCTCGGACAACTCTGGAAACACCATATATTTT. The encoded protein is CASTSDNSGNTIYF. Based on the CDR3 plus reference TRBV13 and TRBJ1-3, the full variable domain is AAGVIQSPRHLIKEKRETATLKCYPIPRHDTVYWYQQGPGQDPQFLISFYEKMQSDKGSIPDRFSAQQFSDYHSELNMSSLELGDSALYFCASTSDNSGNTIYFGEGSWLTVV.

This rearrangement joins TRBV10-3 to TRBJ2-1, with 12 bases that match TRBD2. Germline CDR1 reads ENHRY; CDR2 reads SYGVKD. The CDR3 has 19 amino acids. V was pared by 3 bases and J by 0 bases, with 9 bases of the junction left unmatched. CDR3 coding DNA: TGTGCCATCAGTGATCCGACTAGCGGGAGACCTAGCTCCTACAATGAGCAGTTCTTC. Translated: CAISDPTSGRPSSYNEQFF.

As DNA, the CDR3 is TGTGCCAGTAGTCTCACCGGGACTAGCGTCACAGATACGCAGTATTTT. Protein sequence: CASSLTGTSVTDTQYF. This chain connects TRBV19 to TRBJ2-3; 10 positions agree with TRBD2. Germline V gene lookup returns CDR1 LNHDA and CDR2 SQIVND (reference sequence). The CDR3 is 16 residues long. Losses at the gene ends were 5 bases for V and 2 bases for J; bases not matched to a gene: 7.

The V call is TRBV20-1, the J call TRBJ2-7, with TRBD1 matching 8 bases. The CDR3 length is 17 residues. V dropped 3 bases and J dropped 3; count of bases not matched to a gene: 16. Germline CDR1 is DFQATT and CDR2 is SNEGSKA (reference sequence). CDR3 sequence reads: CSASGWPGQGERYEQYF. The CDR3 DNA is TGCAGTGCTAGTGGTTGGCCCGGACAGGGTGAACGCTACGAGCAGTACTTC.

This clone has at least ten counts. The rearrangement joins TRBV19 to TRBJ1-5, with 7 bases aligning to TRBD1. The CDR3 is 15 residues long. Per the germline V gene, CDR1 is LNHDA and CDR2 is SQIVND (reference sequence). V gave up 4 bases and J gave up 5 bases; unmatched junction bases: 8. The CDR3 DNA reads as TGTGCCAGTAGTACAAGAGACAGGGCCGATCAGCCCCAGCATTTT. Protein: CASSTRDRADQPQHF.

The chain combines TRBV7-2 with TRBJ2-7, with D perhaps TRBD1 (5 bases). CDR3 length: 13 residues. V lost 5 bases to trimming and J lost 2 bases, with 10 bases between them. From germline, CDR1 is SGHTA and CDR2 FQGNSA. The CDR3 region is CASSHRQTYEQYF. The CDR3 region has the DNA TGTGCCAGCAGCCACCGACAGACCTACGAGCAGTACTTC.

The chain is built from TRBV10-3 and TRBJ2-7; TRBD1 matches 8 bases. Germline CDR1 ENHRY, CDR2 SYGVKD. CDR3 length: 13 residues. Trimming removed 6 bases from V and 3 bases from J; junction bases left unmatched: 4. Here the CDR3 DNA reads TGTGCCATCAGAGGGACAGGAGACTACGAGCAGTACTTC. Residues: CAIRGTGDYEQYF.

This clone was recorded a few times. The chain joins TRBV19 to TRBJ1-1; a weak D match, TRBD1 (5 bases). Germline V lookup: CDR1 LNHDA, CDR2 SQIVND (reference sequence). V was shortened by 1 base and J by 4 bases, with 13 bases between the two germline ends. There are 15 residues in the CDR3. The CDR3 sequence: CASSIVPGRSTEAFF. The CDR3 DNA follows: TGTGCCAGTAGTATAGTTCCAGGGAGGAGCACTGAAGCTTTCTTT.

CDR3 nucleotide sequence: TGTGCCAGCAGCTGGAGACTAGCGGGAGGATTAGGTGGAGATACGCAGTATTTT. It specifies CASSWRLAGGLGGDTQYF. The V call is TRBV7-2, the J call TRBJ2-3, with 13 bases aligning to TRBD2. Germline loops: CDR1 SGHTA, CDR2 FQGNSA. This CDR3 spans 18 amino acids. The junction had 12 bases not matched to a gene; V was cut back by 4 bases and J by 5 bases.

V usage is TRBV7-9 and J usage is TRBJ2-6, with D possibly matching TRBD2 (5 bases). V shed 0 bases and J shed 0 bases, with 15 bases lying between them. There are 19 residues in the CDR3. Germline V gene sequence: CDR1 SEHNR, CDR2 FQNEAQ (reference sequence). CDR3 loop: CASSLALQMRASGANVLTF. CDR3 bases: TGTGCCAGCAGCTTAGCGTTACAAATGAGGGCCTCTGGGGCCAACGTCCTGACTTTC.

The V gene is TRBV20-1, the J gene TRBJ2-7; 10 nucleotides match TRBD2. Germline V lookup: CDR1 DFQATT, CDR2 SNEGSKA (reference sequence). V lost 3 bases, J lost 5 bases, and 16 bases stayed unmatched. The CDR3 consists of 17 residues. The CDR3 sequence: CSASKWVGTSVGNEQYF. CDR3 DNA sequence: TGCAGTGCTAGTAAGTGGGTCGGGACTAGCGTCGGAAACGAGCAGTACTTC.

The gene calls are TRBV7-2 and TRBJ2-7; D is ambiguous. This CDR3 is built from 11 residues. The germline V and J ends were trimmed by 5 bases and 12 bases, with 14 bases remaining between them. Per germline, CDR1 SGHTA and CDR2 FQGNSA. The CDR3 protein is CASSESYSPYF. CDR3 in DNA: TGTGCCAGCAGCGAAAGCTACTCGCCGTACTTC.

CDR3 loop: CSARGGLQYF. CDR3 nucleotides: TGCAGTGCTAGGGGGGGGTTGCAGTACTTC. The chain couples TRBV20-1 to TRBJ2-7, with 7 positions matching TRBD2. Germline V gene sequence: CDR1 DFQATT, CDR2 SNEGSKA (reference sequence). CDR3 length: 10 residues. The V and J ends lost 3 bases and 9 bases, in that order; junction bases with no gene match: 2.

The genes are TRBV6-6 and TRBJ1-4; D perhaps matches TRBD1 (6 bases). The CDR3 spans 14 residues. Germline CDR1 reads MNHNY; CDR2 reads SVGAGI (reference sequence). V was pared by 4 bases and J by 4 bases, with 10 bases between. The DNA of the CDR3 is TGTGCCAGCAGTTGGGGACATCGTAATGAAAAACTGTTTTTT. Protein sequence: CASSWGHRNEKLFF.

This clone was detected only once. V and J are TRBV3-1 (or the pseudogene TRBV3-2) and TRBJ1-5; D call uncertain. Per germline, CDR1 LGHDT and CDR2 YNNKEL (reference sequence). The germline V and J ends were trimmed by 1 base and 8 bases, with 12 bases remaining between them. The CDR3 is 14 amino acids. The CDR3 DNA sequence: TGTGCCAGCAGCCAAGGTCCAGGAATGAAGCCCCAGCATTTT. Translated: CASSQGPGMKPQHF.

This clone was seen a single time. The gene calls are TRBV27 and TRBJ1-2, with unresolved D. Germline CDR1 reads MNHEY; CDR2 reads SMNVEV (reference sequence). V was clipped by 8 bases and J by 4 bases, with 14 bases between them. This CDR3 has 13 amino acids. This CDR3 reads CASRRAAVYGYTF. The DNA of the CDR3 is TGTGCCAGCCGGAGGGCCGCCGTCTATGGCTACACCTTC.

V usage is TRBV13 and J usage is TRBJ2-3, with 10 bases matching TRBD2. The CDR3 contains 18 residues. CDR1 is PRHDT, CDR2 FYEKMQ, per germline (reference sequence). V lost 3 bases and J lost 0; bases outside the gene matches: 9. The CDR3 loop reads CASSFLGETSGSTDTQYF. In nucleotides, the CDR3 is TGTGCCAGCAGCTTTTTAGGAGAGACTAGCGGGAGCACAGATACGCAGTATTTT.

The sample holds one count of this clone. This chain uses TRBV6-5 with TRBJ2-2, with 7 bases lining up with TRBD1. The junction had 5 bases not matched to a gene; V was cut back by 2 bases and J by 5 bases. Germline V gene lookup returns CDR1 MNHEY and CDR2 SVGAGI. The CDR3 is 15 residues long. This CDR3 is CASSYRGLGTGELFF. DNA of the CDR3: TGTGCCAGCAGTTACAGGGGGCTAGGTACCGGGGAGCTGTTTTTT.

This clone was picked up a small number of times. The identical CDR3 is also encoded by other nucleotide sequences in the sample. The gene calls are TRBV9 and TRBJ1-1; D is uncertain. This CDR3 is built from 14 residues. V shed 2 bases and J shed 4 bases, with 12 bases lying between them. Looked up from germline, CDR1 is SGDLS and CDR2 is YYNGEE. The CDR3: CASSVEGSGTEAFF. The CDR3 nucleotides read TGTGCCAGCAGCGTCGAGGGTTCGGGCACTGAAGCTTTCTTT.

J is TRBJ2-3 and V is TRBV7-2; 10 bases align to TRBD2. CDR1 is SGHTA, CDR2 FQGNSA, per germline. This CDR3 region has 15 residues. V shed 5 bases, J shed 7 bases, and the junction held 9 bases outside the gene matches. CDR3 sequence (DNA): TGTGCCAGCAGCCCCCTTACTAGCGGGAAAAATACGCAGTATTTT. Translation: CASSPLTSGKNTQYF.

The chain recombines TRBV28 with TRBJ2-7, with D possibly matching TRBD1 (6 bases). Germline loops: CDR1 MDHEN, CDR2 SYDVKM. Deletions cut 2 bases from V and 3 bases from J, with 11 bases between. CDR3 length: 14 amino acids. The chain's CDR3 is CASSLPGTYYEQYF. The CDR3 region has the DNA TGTGCCAGCAGTTTACCTGGGACATACTACGAGCAGTACTTC.

The chain recombines TRBV27 with TRBJ2-2; 9 nucleotides agree with TRBD1. V was clipped by 5 bases and J by 3 bases; unmatched bases: 7. The CDR3 extends over 16 amino acids. CDR1 and CDR2 from the germline V gene are MNHEY and SMNVEV (reference sequence). DNA of the CDR3: TGTGCCAGCAGTCCCTCCGGGACAGGGTACACCGGGGAGCTGTTTTTT. This translates into CASSPSGTGYTGELFF.

The chain uses TRBV29-1 and TRBJ2-7, with a weak D call TRBD2 (5 bases). V shed 7 bases and J shed 4 bases, with 8 bases lying between them. Looked up from germline, CDR1 is SQVTM and CDR2 is ANQGSEA. The CDR3 has 10 residues. The CDR3, as DNA: TGCAGCGCCGGGGATTACGAGCAGTACTTC. This encodes CSAGDYEQYF.

The chain uses TRBV7-2 and TRBJ1-3; 8 bases fit TRBD1. With 2 bases clipped from V and 4 bases from J, the junction kept 7 bases outside the gene matches. The CDR3 spans 16 residues. Germline lookup yields CDR1 SGHTA and CDR2 FQGNSA. The CDR3 region has the DNA TGTGCCAGCAGCTTAAACCCGACAGGGGTCGGAAACACCATATATTTT. This gives the protein CASSLNPTGVGNTIYF.